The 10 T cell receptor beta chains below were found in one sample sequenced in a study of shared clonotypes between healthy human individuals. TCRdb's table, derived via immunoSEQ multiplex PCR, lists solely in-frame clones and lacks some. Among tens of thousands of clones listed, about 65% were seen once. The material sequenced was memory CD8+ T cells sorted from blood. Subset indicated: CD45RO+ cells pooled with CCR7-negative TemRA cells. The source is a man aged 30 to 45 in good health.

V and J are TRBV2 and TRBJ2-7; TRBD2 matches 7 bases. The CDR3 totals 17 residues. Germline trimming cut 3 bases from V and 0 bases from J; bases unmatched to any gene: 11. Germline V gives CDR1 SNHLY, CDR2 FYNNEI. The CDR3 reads CASSDDVTSELSYEQYF. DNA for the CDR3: TGTGCCAGCAGTGATGATGTAACTAGCGAACTCTCCTACGAGCAGTACTTC.

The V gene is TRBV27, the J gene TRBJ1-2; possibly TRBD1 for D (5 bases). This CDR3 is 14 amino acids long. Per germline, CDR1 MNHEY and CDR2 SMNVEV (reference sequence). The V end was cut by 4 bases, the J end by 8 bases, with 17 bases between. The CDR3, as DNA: TGTGCCAGCAGTTCCCACAGGCTACGGGAGGGCTACACCTTC. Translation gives CASSSHRLREGYTF.

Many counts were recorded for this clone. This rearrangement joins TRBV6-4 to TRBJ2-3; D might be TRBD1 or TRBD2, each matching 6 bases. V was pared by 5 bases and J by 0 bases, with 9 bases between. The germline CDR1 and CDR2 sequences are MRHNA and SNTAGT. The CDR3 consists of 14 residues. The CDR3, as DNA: TGTGCCAGCAGTCGCGGGACAAGCACAGATACGCAGTATTTT. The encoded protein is CASSRGTSTDTQYF.

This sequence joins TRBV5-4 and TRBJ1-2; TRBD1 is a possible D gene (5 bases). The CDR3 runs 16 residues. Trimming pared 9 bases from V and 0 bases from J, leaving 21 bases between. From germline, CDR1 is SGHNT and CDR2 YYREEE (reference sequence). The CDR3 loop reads CATFAGNAQANYGYTF. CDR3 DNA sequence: TGTGCCACCTTCGCAGGGAACGCCCAAGCTAACTATGGCTACACCTTC. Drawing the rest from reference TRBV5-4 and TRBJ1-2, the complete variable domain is ETGVTQSPTHLIKTRGQQVTLRCSSQSGHNTVSWYQQALGQGPQFIFQYYREEENGRGNFPPRFSGLQFPNYSSELNVNALELDDSALYLCATFAGNAQANYGYTFGSGTRLTVV.

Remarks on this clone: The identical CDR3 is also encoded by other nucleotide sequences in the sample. The CDR3 bases are TGTGCCAGCAGTGGACTAGCGGGATCTGGGGCCAACGTCCTGACTTTC. This codes for CASSGLAGSGANVLTF. The chain combines TRBV6-1 with TRBJ2-6; 11 positions match TRBD2. The CDR3 runs 16 residues. In germline, CDR1 is MNHNS, CDR2 SASEGT. After removal of 4 bases from V and 1 base from J, the junction contained 0 bases not matched to a gene.

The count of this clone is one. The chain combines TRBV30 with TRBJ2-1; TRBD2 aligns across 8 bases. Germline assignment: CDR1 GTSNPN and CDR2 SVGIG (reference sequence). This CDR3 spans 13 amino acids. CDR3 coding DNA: TGTGCTGTACTAGCGGACTCCTACAATGAGCAGTTCTTC. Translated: CAVLADSYNEQFF.

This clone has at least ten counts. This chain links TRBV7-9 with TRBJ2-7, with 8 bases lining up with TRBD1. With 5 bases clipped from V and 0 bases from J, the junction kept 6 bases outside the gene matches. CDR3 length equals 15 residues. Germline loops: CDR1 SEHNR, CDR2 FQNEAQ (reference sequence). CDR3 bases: TGTGCCAGCAGCACCCGGGACAGGATCTCCTACGAGCAGTACTTC. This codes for CASSTRDRISYEQYF.

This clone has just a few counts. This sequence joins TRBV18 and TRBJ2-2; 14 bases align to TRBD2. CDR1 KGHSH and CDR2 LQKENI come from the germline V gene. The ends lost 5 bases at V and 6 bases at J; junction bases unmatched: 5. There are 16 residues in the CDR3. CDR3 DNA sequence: TGTGCCAGCTCAGAGGGACTAGCGGGAGAGGCCGGGGAGCTGTTTTTT. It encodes CASSEGLAGEAGELFF.

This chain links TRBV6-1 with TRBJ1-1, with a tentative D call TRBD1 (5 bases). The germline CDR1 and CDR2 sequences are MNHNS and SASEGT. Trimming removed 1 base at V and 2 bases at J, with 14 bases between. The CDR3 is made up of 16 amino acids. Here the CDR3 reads CASSEVMGERNTEAFF. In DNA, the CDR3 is TGTGCCAGCAGTGAAGTCATGGGGGAACGTAACACTGAAGCTTTCTTT.

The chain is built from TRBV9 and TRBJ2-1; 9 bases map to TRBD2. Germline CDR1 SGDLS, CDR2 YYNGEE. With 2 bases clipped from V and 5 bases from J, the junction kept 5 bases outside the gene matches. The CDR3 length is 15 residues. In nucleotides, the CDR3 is TGTGCCAGCAGCGTCGGGACTAGCCTCGACAATGAGCAGTTCTTC. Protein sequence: CASSVGTSLDNEQFF.